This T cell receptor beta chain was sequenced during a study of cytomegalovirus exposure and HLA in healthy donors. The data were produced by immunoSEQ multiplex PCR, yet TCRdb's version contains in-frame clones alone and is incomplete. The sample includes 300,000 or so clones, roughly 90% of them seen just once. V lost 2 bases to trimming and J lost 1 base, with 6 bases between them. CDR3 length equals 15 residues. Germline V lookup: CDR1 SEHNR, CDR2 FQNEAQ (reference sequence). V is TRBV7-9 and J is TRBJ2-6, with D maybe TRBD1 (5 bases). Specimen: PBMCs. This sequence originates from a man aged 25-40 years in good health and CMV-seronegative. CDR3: CASSLTGSGANVLTF. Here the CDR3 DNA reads TGTGCCAGCAGCTTAACAGGATCTGGGGCCAACGTCCTGACTTTC. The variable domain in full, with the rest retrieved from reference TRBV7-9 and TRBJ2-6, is DTGVSQNPRHKITKRGQNVTFRCDPISEHNRLYWYRQTLGQGPEFLTYFQNEAQLEKSRLLSDRFSAERPKGSFSTLEIQRTEQGDSAMYLCASSLTGSGANVLTFGAGSRLTVL.